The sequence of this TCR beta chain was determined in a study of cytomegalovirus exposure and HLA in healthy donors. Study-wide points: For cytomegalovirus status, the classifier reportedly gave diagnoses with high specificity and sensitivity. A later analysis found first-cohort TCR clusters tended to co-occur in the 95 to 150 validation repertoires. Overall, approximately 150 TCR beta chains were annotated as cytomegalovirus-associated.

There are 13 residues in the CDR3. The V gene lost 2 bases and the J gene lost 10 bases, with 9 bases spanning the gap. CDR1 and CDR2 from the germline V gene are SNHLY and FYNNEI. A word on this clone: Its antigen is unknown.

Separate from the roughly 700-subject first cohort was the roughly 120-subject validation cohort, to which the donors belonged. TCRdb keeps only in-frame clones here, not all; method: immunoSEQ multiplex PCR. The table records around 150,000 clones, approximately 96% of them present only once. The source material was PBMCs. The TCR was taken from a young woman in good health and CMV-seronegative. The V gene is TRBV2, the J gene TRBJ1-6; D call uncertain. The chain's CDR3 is CASSESGLSPLHF. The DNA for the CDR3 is TGTGCCAGCAGTGAATCGGGATTGTCACCCCTCCACTTT.